This T cell receptor (beta chain) emerged from a study of type 1 and type 2 diabetes patients. PCR was run on genomic DNA. The TCR beta CDR3 region was amplified using 30 forward and 13 reverse primers. MiXCR, applied by TCRdb to the multiplex PCR reads, yields one record per CDR3 protein. Among about 290,000 distinct CDR3 sequences listed, around 47% were seen once. This clonotype has only a few counts. V was pared by 5 bases and J by 1 base, with 14 bases of the junction left unmatched. Germline CDR1 is KGHDR and CDR2 is SFDVKD. The CDR3 totals 18 residues. The chain carries TRBV24-1 and TRBJ1-1, with 8 positions matching TRBD1. The sequencing input was peripheral blood mononuclear cells (PBMCs). The TCR sequence derives from a man aged 18 to 29 with type 2 diabetes. Here the CDR3 reads CATSATGTGSLRNTEAFF. The CDR3 nucleotides are TGTGCCACCAGTGCCACCGGGACAGGAAGTCTTCGGAACACTGAAGCTTTCTTT.